One sample yielded the 3 T cell receptor beta chains listed below, sequenced in a study of beta chain features in type 1 diabetes. General study results and limits: Among all four CD4+ subsets, Type 1 diabetes patients had TCRB CDR3s that were moderately but significantly shorter.

Sequenced material consisted of expressed TCRB transcripts (all of the isolated RNA was reverse transcribed). Measured with immunoSEQ multiplex PCR; TCRdb has only the in-frame clones, and not every one. The data show 160,000 or so clones, with approximately 10% seen just once and about 0.65% held by the top ten. For these receptors, no antigen is known. The sequenced sample was central memory CD4+ T cells from blood. These receptors were collected from a woman aged 30 to 39 with type 1 diabetes.

This clone showed up just a few times. The chain has TRBV7-9 and TRBJ2-7, with 7 bases lining up with TRBD2. The V and J ends lost 1 base and 7 bases, in that order; junction bases with no gene match: 13. The CDR3 loop spans 16 amino acids. Per the germline V gene, CDR1 is SEHNR and CDR2 is FQNEAQ (reference sequence). This chain's CDR3 is CASSLVGGPAGLEQYF. The CDR3 nucleotides are TGTGCCAGCAGCTTAGTGGGTGGTCCAGCGGGGTTGGAGCAGTACTTC.

This clone was counted a few times. The chain couples TRBV19 to TRBJ2-3, with 9 bases fitting TRBD2. The CDR3 contains 16 residues. Germline V lookup: CDR1 LNHDA, CDR2 SQIVND (reference sequence). Trimming cost V 4 bases and J 9 bases; bases outside gene matches: 14. The CDR3 DNA is TGTGCCAGTAGTAGGCCCGGGCTAGCGGGAAGTGGCACGCAGTATTTT. This gives the protein CASSRPGLAGSGTQYF.

Here the CDR3 DNA reads TGTGCCAGCAGCTGGACAGGGGGGGGAGTGGGTGAGCAGTACTTC. Translating gives CASSWTGGGVGEQYF. The chain links TRBV6-5 to TRBJ2-7; 10 bases match TRBD1. Germline CDR1 MNHEY, CDR2 SVGAGI. Germline trimming cut 6 bases from V and 7 bases from J; bases unmatched to any gene: 12. The CDR3 is 15 amino acids.